Listed below are T cell receptor beta chains from one sample, sequenced in a study of siplizumab effects on memory and regulatory T cells. Method: immunoSEQ multiplex PCR; TCRdb's copy keeps in-frame clones and lacks some. The data contain roughly 92,000 clones, over 85% of them seen just once; the ten biggest clones take up over 0.25%. Sample: non-Treg CD4+ T cells sorted from blood. All receptors come from a human donor in good health. CDR3s include the opening cysteine and the closing phenylalanine or tryptophan. D genes are given only for firm matches. The listing skips clone size in some rows; elsewhere it reads once, few, many or a size class.

J gene,D gene,clone size,V gene,CDR3 length,CDR3 protein,CDR3 DNA
TRBJ2-1,NA,NA,TRBV19,17,CASSPYGVVGSYNEQFF,TGTGCCAGTAGTCCGTACGGGGTCGTGGGGTCCTACAATGAGCAGTTCTTC
TRBJ2-7,TRBD2,once,TRBV4-1,13,CASSRGGTYEQYF,TGCGCCAGCAGCCGGGGAGGGACGTACGAGCAGTACTTC
TRBJ2-1,TRBD2,NA,TRBV6-6,15,CASRGSGRAFNEQFF,TGTGCCAGCAGGGGAAGCGGGAGGGCCTTCAATGAGCAGTTCTTC
TRBJ2-5,NA,NA,TRBV18,14,CASSPPGQRETQYF,TGTGCCAGCTCACCACCGGGGCAGCGAGAGACCCAGTACTTC
TRBJ2-7,TRBD2,NA,TRBV5-6,13,CASSRLAVYEQYF,TGTGCCAGCAGCCGGCTAGCGGTATACGAGCAGTACTTC
TRBJ1-3,NA,NA,TRBV7-2,15,CASSTSGDSGNTIYF,TGTGCCAGCAGTACCTCAGGGGACTCTGGAAACACCATATATTTT
TRBJ2-7,TRBD1,NA,TRBV7-2,14,CASSRTGGPYEQYF,TGTGCCAGCAGCCGGACAGGGGGCCCCTACGAGCAGTACTTC
TRBJ2-7,TRBD2,NA,TRBV4-1,13,CASRGGDYEEQYF,TGCGCCAGCAGGGGTGGGGACTACGAGGAGCAGTACTTC
TRBJ1-3,NA,NA,TRBV9,16,CASSIQPQGPGNTIYF,TGTGCCAGCAGTATCCAACCACAGGGACCTGGAAACACCATATATTTT
TRBJ1-2,TRBD1,NA,TRBV29-1,14,CSVTAGGSNYGYTF,TGCAGCGTGACCGCAGGGGGATCTAACTATGGCTACACCTTC
TRBJ2-5,TRBD2,NA,TRBV6-5,16,CASSYSSGGTMKTQYF,TGTGCCAGCAGTTACTCGAGCGGGGGGACGATGAAGACCCAGTACTTC
TRBJ1-1,NA,NA,TRBV19,13,CASSPTGITEAFF,TGTGCCAGTAGTCCGACCGGGATCACTGAAGCTTTCTTT
TRBJ2-7,TRBD1,NA,TRBV15,16,CATSRDKAGGIDEQYF,TGTGCCACCAGCAGAGATAAAGCAGGGGGCATCGACGAGCAGTACTTC
TRBJ2-2,NA,NA,TRBV7-3,15,CASSATRAGPGELFF,TGTGCCAGCAGCGCTACTAGGGCGGGTCCCGGGGAGCTGTTTTTT
TRBJ2-1,NA,NA,TRBV12-1,15,CASSFIGDRGNEQFF,TGTGCCAGCAGCTTCATCGGGGACAGGGGGAATGAGCAGTTCTTC
TRBJ1-1,TRBD1,NA,TRBV5-1,17,CASSLVGTGVIGTEAFF,TGCGCCAGCAGCTTGGTGGGGACAGGGGTCATAGGCACTGAAGCTTTCTTT
TRBJ1-1,NA,NA,TRBV5-1,11,CASSLQGEAFF,TGCGCCAGCAGCTTACAGGGAGAGGCTTTCTTT
TRBJ2-2,NA,NA,TRBV19,14,CASSWGRDTGELFF,TGTGCCAGTAGTTGGGGACGGGACACCGGGGAGCTGTTTTTT
TRBJ1-2,NA,NA,TRBV6-5,13,CASSYGPEYGYTF,TGTGCCAGCAGTTACGGGCCAGAATATGGCTACACCTTC
TRBJ1-1,NA,NA,TRBV19,14,CASSPVGENTEAFF,TGTGCCAGTAGTCCAGTGGGGGAGAACACTGAAGCTTTCTTT
TRBJ2-5,TRBD1,NA,TRBV5-1,13,CASSRTGRETQYF,TGCGCCAGCAGCCGGACAGGTCGGGAGACCCAGTACTTC
TRBJ1-1,NA,NA,TRBV9,13,CASSVDVGSEAFF,TGTGCCAGCAGCGTAGATGTGGGTTCTGAAGCTTTCTTT
TRBJ2-1,NA,NA,TRBV2,13,CASSQGEVNEQFF,TGTGCCAGCTCTCAGGGGGAGGTCAATGAGCAGTTCTTC
TRBJ1-5,TRBD1,NA,TRBV27,16,CASSPLDRVGGQPQHF,TGTGCCAGCAGTCCCCTCGACAGGGTGGGAGGGCAGCCCCAGCATTTT
TRBJ1-3,NA,NA,TRBV19,17,CASSIDPARVSGNTIYF,TGTGCCAGTAGTATAGATCCGGCCAGGGTCTCTGGAAACACCATATATTTT
TRBJ1-6,TRBD1,NA,TRBV6-5,16,CASSFKPGQGNSPLHF,TGTGCCAGCAGTTTCAAACCGGGACAGGGGAATTCACCCCTCCACTTT
TRBJ2-7,TRBD2,few,TRBV7-9,17,CASRSSLGLAGQYEQYF,TGTGCCAGCCGTAGTTCCCTGGGACTAGCGGGACAATACGAGCAGTACTTC
TRBJ1-4,NA,NA,TRBV6-5,13,CASSYRLNEKLFF,TGTGCCAGCAGTTACAGACTTAATGAAAAACTGTTTTTT
TRBJ1-2,TRBD1,NA,TRBV29-1,14,CSVGGAGGLYGYTF,TGCAGCGTTGGCGGGGCAGGGGGCCTATATGGCTACACCTTC
TRBJ1-2,NA,NA,TRBV7-3,14,CASSSDRFNYGYTF,TGTGCCAGCAGCTCGGACAGATTTAACTATGGCTACACCTTC
TRBJ2-7,NA,NA,TRBV21-1,15,CASIPRGHPSYEQYF,TGTGCCAGCATTCCCAGGGGGCATCCCTCCTACGAGCAGTACTTC
TRBJ1-4,NA,NA,TRBV7-2,15,CASSSSGGSNEKLFF,TGTGCCAGCAGCTCCTCCGGGGGTTCTAATGAAAAACTGTTTTTT
TRBJ1-5,NA,NA,TRBV27,14,CASGPLGGNQPQHF,TGTGCCAGCGGACCCCTTGGAGGGAATCAGCCCCAGCATTTT
TRBJ2-3,NA,NA,TRBV5-1,15,CASSLSGTNTDTQYF,TGCGCCAGCAGCTTGTCCGGGACAAACACAGATACGCAGTATTTT
TRBJ2-7,NA,NA,TRBV2,12,CASKTELYEQYF,TGTGCCAGCAAGACTGAACTCTACGAGCAGTACTTC
TRBJ2-3,TRBD2,NA,TRBV9,16,CASSVVTGGPRGTQYF,TGTGCCAGCAGCGTTGTAACGGGAGGGCCTCGGGGTACGCAGTATTTT
TRBJ1-2,NA,NA,TRBV4-1,15,CASSPRGGGGYGYTF,TGCGCCAGCAGCCCCCGGGGGGGCGGTGGCTATGGCTACACCTTC
TRBJ2-5,NA,once,TRBV15,12,CATSRGGDGKYF,TGTGCCACCAGCAGAGGGGGGGACGGAAAGTACTTC
TRBJ2-7,TRBD1,NA,TRBV5-5,15,CASSPWTGNTYEQYF,TGTGCCAGCAGCCCATGGACAGGGAATACCTACGAGCAGTACTTC
TRBJ2-2,NA,NA,TRBV5-1,14,CASSVGWGTGELFF,TGCGCCAGCAGCGTGGGCTGGGGCACCGGGGAGCTGTTTTTT
TRBJ2-3,NA,NA,TRBV18,14,CATKVDSGTDTQYF,TGTGCCACCAAAGTAGACAGCGGCACAGATACGCAGTATTTT
TRBJ1-1,NA,NA,TRBV7-9,13,CASSRGQNTEAFF,TGTGCCAGCAGCCGAGGACAGAACACTGAAGCTTTCTTT
TRBJ1-5,TRBD1,NA,TRBV19,14,CASSLDRASRPQHF,TGTGCCAGTAGTTTAGACAGGGCCTCAAGGCCCCAGCATTTT
TRBJ2-7,NA,NA,TRBV5-5,16,CASSAKTGGYAYEQYF,TGTGCCAGCAGCGCGAAGACCGGAGGGTACGCCTACGAGCAGTACTTC
TRBJ1-1,NA,NA,TRBV19,14,CASSIARGGTEAFF,TGTGCCAGTAGTATAGCCAGGGGCGGCACTGAAGCTTTCTTT
TRBJ2-1,NA,NA,TRBV5-1,11,CASNDIQEQFF,TGCGCCAGCAACGACATACAAGAGCAGTTCTTC
TRBJ2-7,NA,NA,TRBV29-1,12,CSVRPGTYEQYF,TGCAGCGTGAGGCCTGGAACCTACGAGCAGTACTTC
TRBJ2-1,TRBD1,NA,TRBV5-8,15,CASSQGASAYNEQFF,TGTGCCAGCAGCCAGGGGGCTAGTGCCTACAATGAGCAGTTCTTC
TRBJ2-1,TRBD2,NA,TRBV30,13,CACGLAEYNEQFF,TGTGCCTGTGGACTAGCGGAATACAATGAGCAGTTCTTC
TRBJ2-3,NA,NA,TRBV27,14,CASSLKRSTDTQYF,TGTGCCAGCAGTTTGAAGCGGAGCACAGATACGCAGTATTTT
TRBJ1-1,NA,NA,TRBV2,11,CASSDNTEAFF,TGTGCCAGCAGTGATAACACTGAAGCTTTCTTT
TRBJ1-1,NA,NA,TRBV11-2,14,CASSPLGGGTEAFF,TGTGCCAGCAGCCCCCTGGGGGGAGGCACTGAAGCTTTCTTT
TRBJ1-1,NA,NA,TRBV5-1,14,CASSSASGAPEAFF,TGCGCCAGCAGCTCGGCCAGCGGGGCCCCTGAAGCTTTCTTT
TRBJ2-5,NA,NA,TRBV28,14,CASSLMGGGETQYF,TGTGCCAGCAGTTTAATGGGTGGGGGGGAGACCCAGTACTTC
TRBJ2-1,TRBD2,NA,TRBV27,14,CASWGLAIYNEQFF,TGTGCCAGCTGGGGACTAGCGATCTACAATGAGCAGTTCTTC